A selection of T cell receptor beta chains follows, all from one sample in a study of cytomegalovirus exposure and HLA in healthy donors. TCRdb keeps only in-frame clones here, not all; method: immunoSEQ multiplex PCR. The sample holds 55,000 to 65,000 clones, 90% seen once. Sequencing input: PBMCs. Receptors were obtained from a man in his late teens or twenties in good health and CMV-seronegative. CDR3s include the opening cysteine and the closing phenylalanine or tryptophan. The D gene is left open where the match is weak. Only some rows state a clone size, as once, few, many or a class for expanded clones.

j_gene | d_gene | abundance | v_gene | CDR3nt | CDR3aa
TRBJ2-7 | NA | NA | TRBV7-2 | TGTGCCAGCAGCCTAGAGGTGCGGCTTTACGAGCAGTACTTC | CASSLEVRLYEQYF
TRBJ2-7 | NA | NA | TRBV27 | TGTGCCAGCAGTAGTTTACGGGGCGAGCAGTACTTC | CASSSLRGEQYF
TRBJ2-5 | NA | NA | TRBV5-4 | TGTGCCAGCAGCTTCCGGGGGGAGACCCAGTACTTC | CASSFRGETQYF
TRBJ2-7 | TRBD2 | NA | TRBV28 | TGTGCCAGCAGTTCAGCCGGGACTAGCGGGAAAGGCGAGCAGTACTTC | CASSSAGTSGKGEQYF
TRBJ2-5 | NA | NA | TRBV18 | TGTGCCAGCTCACGGGGGGTCGGATCCCAGAAGACCCAGTACTTC | CASSRGVGSQKTQYF
TRBJ2-7 | TRBD2 | NA | TRBV6-1 | TGTGCCAGCAGGACCGGACTAGCGGGAGACTACGAGCAGTACTTC | CASRTGLAGDYEQYF
TRBJ2-1 | NA | NA | TRBV14 | TGTGCCAGCAGCCAACTCAGCGTTAATGAGCAGTTCTTC | CASSQLSVNEQFF
TRBJ1-1 | NA | once | TRBV28 | TGTGCCAGCAGTTCCTCCCCCCTACAGGTGAACACTGAAGCTTTCTTT | CASSSSPLQVNTEAFF
TRBJ2-7 | NA | NA | TRBV4-3 | TGCGCCAGCAGTGGGTGCGGTAAGTCCTACGAGCAGTACTTC | CASSGCGKSYEQYF
TRBJ2-7 | NA | NA | TRBV12-1 | TGTGCCAGCAGCCCGCTAACTAGCTTCTACGAGCAGTACTTC | CASSPLTSFYEQYF
TRBJ1-1 | NA | once | TRBV28 | TGTGCCAGCAGTTTCTATGGGGGCACGAACACTGAAGCTTTCTTT | CASSFYGGTNTEAFF
TRBJ2-5 | NA | NA | TRBV20-1 | TGCAGTGCAAGTCATGCCGGGACCCAGTACTTC | CSASHAGTQYF
TRBJ2-7 | TRBD1 | NA | TRBV19 | TGTGCCAGTACCTCAAGACAGGGTTACGAGCAGTACTTC | CASTSRQGYEQYF
TRBJ2-7 | NA | NA | TRBV10-3 | TGTGCCATCAGTGAGTCAACGGGGGCCTACGAGCAGTACTTC | CAISESTGAYEQYF
TRBJ2-3 | NA | NA | TRBV5-4 | TGTGCCAGCAGCCCGGACATTTTTAGCCTCGGCACAGATACGCAGTATTTT | CASSPDIFSLGTDTQYF
TRBJ2-7 | NA | NA | TRBV2 | TGTGCCAGCAGTGAGGTCGCGGAAGCCTACGAGCAGTACTTC | CASSEVAEAYEQYF
TRBJ2-2 | NA | NA | TRBV30 | TGTGCCTGGAGTATGAGCCCGAACACCGGGGAGCTGTTTTTT | CAWSMSPNTGELFF